This T cell receptor beta chain stems from a study of blood T cell repertoires in COVID-19. As for the study in general: Sites across the United States, Italy and Spain contributed samples from acute and convalescent COVID-19. PBMCs, B-cell-depleted T cells, or T cells were the source of the cDNA or gDNA that made up the material.

The CDR3 totals 15 residues. Germline CDR1 reads SSHAT; CDR2 reads FNYEAQ (reference sequence). V lost 4 bases and J lost 3; bases outside the gene matches: 7. Original analysis: Amplifying reference gene primers gave estimates of nucleated cell counts. TCRdb's copy holds only in-frame clones and misses some; the assay was immunoSEQ multiplex PCR. The V and J calls and the clone size are those of that table, but D and trimming were determined from the DNA. The sample shows some 78,000 clones, roughly 84% of them seen only once. Material for sequencing was peripheral blood. The receptor's source is a man aged 45-65 years with acute or convalescent COVID-19. This rearrangement joins TRBV7-7 to TRBJ2-7; 9 bases align to TRBD1. The CDR3 sequence is CASSSGQGPFYEQYF. The CDR3 region has the DNA TGTGCCAGCAGCTCGGGACAGGGACCCTTCTACGAGCAGTACTTC.